A single sample gave rise to the 14 T cell receptor beta chains below, sequenced in a study of cytomegalovirus exposure and HLA in healthy donors. Vbeta (60) and Jbeta (13) primers were used in the PCR. Some clones are missing from TCRdb's copy, which holds only in-frame ones; the method was immunoSEQ multiplex PCR. The sample consists of some 140,000 clones, 65% to 85% of them appearing once. Sequencing used PBMCs. The receptors were gathered from a man aged 18 to 29 in good health and CMV-seronegative.

This clone was seen a few times. This chain joins TRBV4-2 and TRBJ2-1, with 9 bases lining up with TRBD2. The CDR3 has 14 amino acids. Unmatched junction bases numbered 4, after V lost 4 bases and J lost 6 bases. CDR1 is LGHNA, CDR2 YNFKEQ, per germline. This chain's CDR3 is CASSLAGALNEQFF. The CDR3 bases are TGTGCCAGCAGCCTAGCGGGGGCCCTCAATGAGCAGTTCTTC.

The chain couples TRBV11-2 to TRBJ2-5; no definite D call. This CDR3 is 11 amino acids long. Trimming removed 3 bases at V and 10 bases at J, with 9 bases between. CDR1 is SGHAT and CDR2 is FQNNGV in the germline V gene. CDR3 nucleotide sequence: TGTGCCAGCAGCTTTAAGCTTAACCAGTACTTC. As protein: CASSFKLNQYF.

This clone was recorded many times. The chain recombines TRBV6-5 with TRBJ1-2; D might be TRBD1 (6 bases). The CDR3 sequence is 14 residues long. With 0 bases removed from V and 7 bases from J, the gap between germline ends came to 12 bases. The germline gives CDR1 MNHEY, CDR2 SVGAGI. The chain's CDR3 is CASSYSQGTPGYTF. The CDR3 DNA reads as TGTGCCAGCAGTTACTCCCAGGGGACGCCTGGCTACACCTTC.

This chain connects TRBV18 to TRBJ2-2, with TRBD1 identical over 11 bases. V shed 6 bases and J 4 bases; nucleotides not matched to a gene: 4. The germline V gene has CDR1 KGHSH and CDR2 LQKENI. This CDR3 comprises 15 residues. The CDR3: CASSPGTGGTGELFF. DNA for the CDR3: TGTGCCAGCTCCCCCGGGACAGGGGGCACCGGGGAGCTGTTTTTT.

Only one count was recorded for this clone. The chain employs TRBV5-1 and TRBJ2-3, with a possible D match to TRBD2 (7 bases). The CDR3 consists of 15 residues. The ends were cut back, 6 bases at V and 4 bases at J, with 18 bases in the middle. CDR1 SGHRS and CDR2 YFSETQ come from the germline V gene. The CDR3 is CASTRGGARADTQYF. CDR3 nucleotides: TGCGCCAGCACCCGTGGGGGGGCTCGGGCAGATACGCAGTATTTT.

For the CDR3, the DNA is TGTGCCAGCAGCCCCGGTGGTAGCGGGGGGGCCCGGGAGGCCCAGTACTTC. It is translated as CASSPGGSGGAREAQYF. The chain is built from TRBV9 and TRBJ2-5; 11 nucleotides agree with TRBD2. The CDR3 length is 17 residues. J lost 9 bases, V lost 4 bases, and 17 bases had no gene match. The germline gives CDR1 SGDLS, CDR2 YYNGEE.

The gene calls are TRBV19 and TRBJ1-1; 8 nucleotides agree with TRBD1. Per germline, CDR1 LNHDA and CDR2 SQIVND (reference sequence). CDR3 length: 14 amino acids. V shed 7 bases, J shed 4 bases, and the junction held 8 bases outside the gene matches. CDR3 DNA sequence: TGTGCCAGTACCGGAACAGGGGGGGGCACTGAAGCTTTCTTT. This translates into CASTGTGGGTEAFF.

The chain combines TRBV7-9 with TRBJ2-1; 10 bases align to TRBD1. The CDR3 length is 16 residues. From germline, CDR1 is SEHNR and CDR2 FQNEAQ (reference sequence). Trimming removed 5 bases from V and 7 bases from J; junction bases left unmatched: 11. The CDR3 loop is CASSPTPGQGLNEQFF. The CDR3 DNA sequence: TGTGCCAGCAGCCCTACGCCGGGACAGGGGTTGAATGAGCAGTTCTTC. Variable domain in full (rest from reference TRBV7-9 and TRBJ2-1): DTGVSQNPRHKITKRGQNVTFRCDPISEHNRLYWYRQTLGQGPEFLTYFQNEAQLEKSRLLSDRFSAERPKGSFSTLEIQRTEQGDSAMYLCASSPTPGQGLNEQFFGPGTRLTVL.

This chain joins TRBV2 and TRBJ1-1, with 8 bases aligning to TRBD1. Germline CDR1 and CDR2: SNHLY and FYNNEI. The CDR3 consists of 16 residues. V shed 7 bases, J shed 0 bases, and the junction held 10 bases outside the gene matches. The CDR3 here is CASNGRTGPVNTEAFF. CDR3 sequence (DNA): TGTGCCAGCAATGGCAGGACAGGGCCGGTGAACACTGAAGCTTTCTTT.

This clone was seen more than once but under ten times. The gene calls are TRBV20-1 and TRBJ1-3; no reliable D call. This CDR3 region has 11 residues. Looked up from germline, CDR1 is DFQATT and CDR2 is SNEGSKA (reference sequence). The CDR3 bases are TGCTTCGGGTCCTCTGGAAACACCATATATTTT. It codes for CFGSSGNTIYF.

V usage is TRBV19 and J usage is TRBJ2-1; D might be TRBD2 (6 bases). In germline, CDR1 is LNHDA, CDR2 SQIVND (reference sequence). CDR3 length: 14 amino acids. V lost 5 bases and J lost 2, with 10 bases in between. The CDR3 is CASSGGGAYNEQFF. The CDR3 DNA is TGTGCCAGTAGTGGAGGAGGGGCCTACAATGAGCAGTTCTTC.

The chain has TRBV5-8 and TRBJ1-1; TRBD1 aligns across 8 bases. The CDR3 totals 15 residues. J gave up 1 base and V 3 bases, and 5 bases lay outside the gene matches. The germline CDR1 and CDR2 sequences are SGHTS and YDEGEE. CDR3 DNA: TGTGCCAGCAGCTCCCGGACAGGGTGGAACACTGAAGCTTTCTTT. It translates to CASSSRTGWNTEAFF.

The CDR3 sequence is CASSFLGGVASGGVVDTQYF. The DNA for the CDR3 is TGTGCCAGCAGTTTTCTGGGAGGGGTGGCTAGCGGGGGGGTGGTAGATACGCAGTATTTT. J is TRBJ2-3 and V is TRBV28, with 12 bases aligning to TRBD2. Per the germline V gene, CDR1 is MDHEN and CDR2 is SYDVKM. Trimming cost V 3 bases and J 5 bases; bases outside gene matches: 18. The CDR3 spans 20 residues.

The chain has TRBV7-6 and TRBJ2-5, with D possibly TRBD1 on 6 matching bases. The CDR3 is 13 amino acids. Germline lookup yields CDR1 SGHVS and CDR2 FNYEAQ. V lost 3 bases to trimming and J lost 11 bases, with 16 bases between them. The CDR3: CASSLGAEGEQYF. CDR3 nucleotides: TGTGCCAGCAGCTTGGGCGCTGAGGGGGAGCAGTACTTC.